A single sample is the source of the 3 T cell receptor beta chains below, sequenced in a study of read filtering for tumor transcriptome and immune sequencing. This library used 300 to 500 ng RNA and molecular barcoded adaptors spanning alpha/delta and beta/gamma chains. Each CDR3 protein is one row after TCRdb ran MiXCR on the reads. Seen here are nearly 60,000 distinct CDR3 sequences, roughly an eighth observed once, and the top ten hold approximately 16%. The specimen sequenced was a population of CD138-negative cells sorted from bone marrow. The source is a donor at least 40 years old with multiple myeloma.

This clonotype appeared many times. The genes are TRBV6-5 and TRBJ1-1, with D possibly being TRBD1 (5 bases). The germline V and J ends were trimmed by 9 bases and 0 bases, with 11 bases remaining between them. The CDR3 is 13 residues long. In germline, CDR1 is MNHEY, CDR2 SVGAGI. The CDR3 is CASHQGMNTEAFF. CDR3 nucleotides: TGTGCCAGTCACCAGGGAATGAACACTGAAGCTTTCTTT.

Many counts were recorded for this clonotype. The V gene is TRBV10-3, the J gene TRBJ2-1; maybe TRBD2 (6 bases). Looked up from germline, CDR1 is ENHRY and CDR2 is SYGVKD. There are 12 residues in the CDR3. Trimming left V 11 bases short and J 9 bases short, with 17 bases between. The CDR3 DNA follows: TGTGCCTCGCGGGAAGGCAGGATTGAGCAGTTCTTC. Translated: CASREGRIEQFF.

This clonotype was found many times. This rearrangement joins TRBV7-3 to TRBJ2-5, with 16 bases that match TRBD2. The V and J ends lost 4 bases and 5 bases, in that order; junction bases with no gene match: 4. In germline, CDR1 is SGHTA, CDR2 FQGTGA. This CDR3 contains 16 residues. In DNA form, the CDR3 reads TGTGCCAGCAGCTGGGGACTAGCGGGGGGGCAGGAGACCCAGTACTTC. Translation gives CASSWGLAGGQETQYF.